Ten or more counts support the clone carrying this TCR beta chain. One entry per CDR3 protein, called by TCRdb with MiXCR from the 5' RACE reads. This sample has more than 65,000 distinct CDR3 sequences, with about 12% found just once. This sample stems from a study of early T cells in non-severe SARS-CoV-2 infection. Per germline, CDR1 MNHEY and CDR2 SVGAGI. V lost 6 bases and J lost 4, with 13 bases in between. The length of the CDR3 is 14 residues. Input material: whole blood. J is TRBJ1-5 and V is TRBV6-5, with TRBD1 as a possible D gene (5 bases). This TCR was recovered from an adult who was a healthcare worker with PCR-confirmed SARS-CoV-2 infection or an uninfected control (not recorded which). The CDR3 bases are TGTGCCAGCAGCCCTGGGACGGGGAATCAGCCCCAGCATTTT. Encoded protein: CASSPGTGNQPQHF.